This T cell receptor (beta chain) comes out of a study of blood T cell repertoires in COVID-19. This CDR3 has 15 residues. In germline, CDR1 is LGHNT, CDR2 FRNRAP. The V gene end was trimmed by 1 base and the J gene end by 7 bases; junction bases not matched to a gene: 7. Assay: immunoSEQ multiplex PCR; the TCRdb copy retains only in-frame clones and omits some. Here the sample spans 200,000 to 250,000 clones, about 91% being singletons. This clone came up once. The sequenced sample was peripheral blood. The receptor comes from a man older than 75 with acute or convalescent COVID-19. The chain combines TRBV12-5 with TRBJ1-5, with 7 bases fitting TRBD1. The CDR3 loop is CASGLAGQAGQPQHF. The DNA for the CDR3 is TGTGCTAGTGGTTTGGCAGGACAGGCGGGCCAGCCCCAGCATTTT.